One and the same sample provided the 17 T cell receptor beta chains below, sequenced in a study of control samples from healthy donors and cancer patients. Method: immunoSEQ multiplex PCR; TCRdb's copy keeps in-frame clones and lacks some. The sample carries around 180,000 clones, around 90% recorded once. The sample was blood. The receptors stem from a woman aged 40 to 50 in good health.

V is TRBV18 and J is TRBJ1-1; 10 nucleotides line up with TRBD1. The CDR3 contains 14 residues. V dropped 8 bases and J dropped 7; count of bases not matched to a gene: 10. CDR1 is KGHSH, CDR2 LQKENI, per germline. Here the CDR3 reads CASAMGQGLGEAFF. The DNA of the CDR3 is TGTGCCAGCGCAATGGGACAGGGGTTGGGTGAAGCTTTCTTT.

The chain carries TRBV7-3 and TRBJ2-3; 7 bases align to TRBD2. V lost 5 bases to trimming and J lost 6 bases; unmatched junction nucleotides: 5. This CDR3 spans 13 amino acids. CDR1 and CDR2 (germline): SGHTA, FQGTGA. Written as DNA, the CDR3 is TGTGCCAGCAGCCCAGCGGGGTCGGATACGCAGTATTTT. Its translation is CASSPAGSDTQYF.

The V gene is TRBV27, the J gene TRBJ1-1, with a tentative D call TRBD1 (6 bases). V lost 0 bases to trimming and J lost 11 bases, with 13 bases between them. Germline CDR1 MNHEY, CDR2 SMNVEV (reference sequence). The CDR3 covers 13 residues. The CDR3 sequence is CASSLSIGQGAFF. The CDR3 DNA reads TGTGCCAGCAGTTTATCGATCGGCCAGGGGGCTTTCTTT.

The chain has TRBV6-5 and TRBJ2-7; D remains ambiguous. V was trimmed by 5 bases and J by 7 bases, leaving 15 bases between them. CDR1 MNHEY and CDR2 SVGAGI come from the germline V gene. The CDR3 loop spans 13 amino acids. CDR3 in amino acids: CASSLPLANEQYF. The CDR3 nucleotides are TGTGCCAGCAGTCTGCCTTTGGCGAATGAGCAGTACTTC.

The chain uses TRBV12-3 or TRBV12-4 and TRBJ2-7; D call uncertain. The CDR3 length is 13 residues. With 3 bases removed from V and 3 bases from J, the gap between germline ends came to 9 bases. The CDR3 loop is CASSLSAGYEQYF. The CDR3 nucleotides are TGTGCCAGCAGTTTGTCCGCCGGCTACGAGCAGTACTTC.

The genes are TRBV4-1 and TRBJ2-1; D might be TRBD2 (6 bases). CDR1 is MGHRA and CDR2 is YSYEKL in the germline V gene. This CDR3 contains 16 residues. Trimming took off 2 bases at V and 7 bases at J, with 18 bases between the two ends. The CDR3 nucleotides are TGCGCCAGCAGCCAACTTCCCACGGGAGCGCAGAATGAGCAGTTCTTC. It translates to CASSQLPTGAQNEQFF.

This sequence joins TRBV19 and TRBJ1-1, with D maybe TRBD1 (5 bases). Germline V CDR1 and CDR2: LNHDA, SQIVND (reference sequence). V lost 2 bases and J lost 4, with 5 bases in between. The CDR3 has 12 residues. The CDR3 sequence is CASSIQGTEAFF. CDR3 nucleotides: TGTGCCAGTAGTATACAGGGCACTGAAGCTTTCTTT.

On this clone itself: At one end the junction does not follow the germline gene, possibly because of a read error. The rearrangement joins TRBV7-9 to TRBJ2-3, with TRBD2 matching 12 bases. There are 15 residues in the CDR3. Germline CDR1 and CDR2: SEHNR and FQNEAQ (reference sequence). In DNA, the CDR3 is TGTGCCAGCAGCCTAGCGGGGGGGCCCAAAGATACGCAGTATTTT. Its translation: CASSLAGGPKDTQYF.

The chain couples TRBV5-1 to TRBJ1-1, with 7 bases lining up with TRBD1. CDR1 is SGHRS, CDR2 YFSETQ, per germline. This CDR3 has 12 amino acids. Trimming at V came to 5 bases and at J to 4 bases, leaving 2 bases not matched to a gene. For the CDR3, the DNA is TGCGCCAGCAGACGGGACAGCACTGAAGCTTTCTTT. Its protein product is CASRRDSTEAFF.

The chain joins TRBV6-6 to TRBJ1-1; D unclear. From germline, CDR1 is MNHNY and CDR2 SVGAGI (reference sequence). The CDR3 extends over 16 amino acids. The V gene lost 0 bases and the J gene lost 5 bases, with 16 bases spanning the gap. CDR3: CASSYSSVPAGTEAFF. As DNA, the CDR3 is TGTGCCAGCAGTTACTCGTCGGTCCCGGCAGGAACTGAAGCTTTCTTT.

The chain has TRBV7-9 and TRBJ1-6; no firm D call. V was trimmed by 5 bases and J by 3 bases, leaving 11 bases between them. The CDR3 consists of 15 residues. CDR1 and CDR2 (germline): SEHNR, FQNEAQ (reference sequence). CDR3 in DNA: TGTGCCAGCAGCCCCCGGGGAGACTATAATTCACCCCTCCACTTT. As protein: CASSPRGDYNSPLHF.

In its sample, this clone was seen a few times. CDR3 DNA sequence: TGTGCCAGCAGCTTAGTTCCCCACGAGCGGGGGGGCCTTAATGAGCAGTTCTTC. It codes for CASSLVPHERGGLNEQFF. The V and J genes are TRBV7-9 and TRBJ2-1; 10 bases map to TRBD2. The junction had 13 bases not matched to a gene; V was cut back by 1 base and J by 7 bases. The CDR3 is made up of 18 amino acids. The germline V gene has CDR1 SEHNR and CDR2 FQNEAQ (reference sequence).

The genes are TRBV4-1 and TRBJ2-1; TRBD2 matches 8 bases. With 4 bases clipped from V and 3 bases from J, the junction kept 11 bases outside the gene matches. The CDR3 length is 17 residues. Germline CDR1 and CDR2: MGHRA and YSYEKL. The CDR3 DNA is TGCGCCAGCAGCCCCATGGGAGCGGGGGTCGTCTACAATGAGCAGTTCTTC. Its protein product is CASSPMGAGVVYNEQFF.

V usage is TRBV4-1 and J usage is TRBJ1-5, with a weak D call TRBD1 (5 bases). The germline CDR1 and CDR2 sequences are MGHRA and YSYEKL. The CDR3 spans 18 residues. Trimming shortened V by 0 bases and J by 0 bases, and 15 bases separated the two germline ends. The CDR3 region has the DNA TGCGCCAGCAGCCAAGAAGGGGAGACAGACTATAGCAATCAGCCCCAGCATTTT. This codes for CASSQEGETDYSNQPQHF.

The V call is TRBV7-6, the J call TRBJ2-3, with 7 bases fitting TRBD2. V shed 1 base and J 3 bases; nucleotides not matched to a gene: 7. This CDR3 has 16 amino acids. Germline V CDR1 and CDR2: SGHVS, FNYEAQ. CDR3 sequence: CASSLGNGGITDTQYF. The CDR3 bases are TGTGCCAGCAGCTTAGGGAACGGGGGGATTACAGATACGCAGTATTTT.

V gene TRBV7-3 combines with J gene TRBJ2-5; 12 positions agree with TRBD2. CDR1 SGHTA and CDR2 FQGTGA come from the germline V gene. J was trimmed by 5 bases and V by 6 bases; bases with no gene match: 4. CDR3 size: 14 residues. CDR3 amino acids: CASRTTSGGETQYF. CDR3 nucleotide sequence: TGTGCCAGCAGGACAACTAGCGGGGGGGAGACCCAGTACTTC.

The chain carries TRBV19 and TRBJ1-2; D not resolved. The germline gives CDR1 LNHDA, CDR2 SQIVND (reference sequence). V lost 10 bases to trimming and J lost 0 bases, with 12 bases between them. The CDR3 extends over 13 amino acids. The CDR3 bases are TGTGCCACCAGAGGACTCTCTAACTATGGCTACACCTTC. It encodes CATRGLSNYGYTF.